This T cell receptor (beta chain) was identified during a study of blood T cell repertoires in COVID-19. Overall study context: Sample material is recorded as cDNA or gDNA derived from T cells, B-cell-depleted T cells, or PBMCs.

V was trimmed by 3 bases and J by 8 bases, leaving 14 bases between them. From germline, CDR1 is MDHEN and CDR2 SYDVKM. The CDR3 covers 15 residues. Sequencing used immunoSEQ multiplex PCR; TCRdb keeps in-frame clones, though not all of them. This table has about 47,000 clones, around four fifths appearing once. The sample taken for sequencing was peripheral blood. The V gene is TRBV28, the J gene TRBJ1-6, with unresolved D. The source is a man between 60 and 70 years old with active COVID-19. The CDR3 DNA follows: TGTGCCAGCAGTTTTCTAGGGTCGAGGGATTCACCCCTCCACTTT. Translation gives CASSFLGSRDSPLHF.